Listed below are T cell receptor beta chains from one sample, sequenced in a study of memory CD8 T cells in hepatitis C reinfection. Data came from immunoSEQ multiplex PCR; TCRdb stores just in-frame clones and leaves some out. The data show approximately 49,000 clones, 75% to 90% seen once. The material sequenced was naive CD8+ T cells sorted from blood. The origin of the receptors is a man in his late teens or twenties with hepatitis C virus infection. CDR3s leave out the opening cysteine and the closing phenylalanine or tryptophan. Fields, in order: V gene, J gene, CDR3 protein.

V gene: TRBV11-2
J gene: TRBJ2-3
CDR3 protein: ASSLGSGGDTQY

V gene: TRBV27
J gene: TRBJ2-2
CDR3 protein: ASSIAGVIGELF

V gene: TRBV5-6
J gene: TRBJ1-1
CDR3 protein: ASSYWGPYEAF

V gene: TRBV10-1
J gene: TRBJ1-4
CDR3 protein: ASARLGGLF

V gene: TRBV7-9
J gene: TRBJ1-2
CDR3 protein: ASSQGGDGYT

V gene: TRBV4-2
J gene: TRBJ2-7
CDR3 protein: ASSPLTGFYEQY

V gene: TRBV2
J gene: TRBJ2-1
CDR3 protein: ASSAGQGTYNEQF

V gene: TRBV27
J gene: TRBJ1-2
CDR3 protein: ASSLSWDSYGYT

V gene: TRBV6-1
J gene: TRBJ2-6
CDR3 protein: ASSDQGAGANVLT

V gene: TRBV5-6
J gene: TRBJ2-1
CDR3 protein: ASSSTGQGHNEQF

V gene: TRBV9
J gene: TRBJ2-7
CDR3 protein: ASSQRETDEQY

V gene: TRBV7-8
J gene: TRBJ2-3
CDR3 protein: ASSLGRTSGTDTQY

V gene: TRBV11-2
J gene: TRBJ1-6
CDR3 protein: ASSLGRGRKGSPLH

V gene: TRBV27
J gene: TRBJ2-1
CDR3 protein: ASSLRDSPYNEQF

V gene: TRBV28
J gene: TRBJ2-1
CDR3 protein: ASTLYNEQF

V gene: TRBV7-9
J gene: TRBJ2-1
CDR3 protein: ASSSGGTGHNEQF

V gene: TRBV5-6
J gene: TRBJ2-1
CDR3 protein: ASSSGLAGGLGGF

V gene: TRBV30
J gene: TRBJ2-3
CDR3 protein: AWATGPDTQY

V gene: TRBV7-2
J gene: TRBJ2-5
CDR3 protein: ASKQEVRETQY

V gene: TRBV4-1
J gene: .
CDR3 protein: ASSQEPAGVGLYEQY

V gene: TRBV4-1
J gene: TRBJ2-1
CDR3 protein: ASSQEGTYYNEQF

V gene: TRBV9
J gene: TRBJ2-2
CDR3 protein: ASDSPLGSNTGELF

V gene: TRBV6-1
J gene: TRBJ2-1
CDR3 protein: ASSVLAVGGYNEQF

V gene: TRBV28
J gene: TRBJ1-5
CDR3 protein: ASRRQGELDQPQH

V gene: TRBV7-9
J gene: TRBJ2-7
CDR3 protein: ASSLLYEQY

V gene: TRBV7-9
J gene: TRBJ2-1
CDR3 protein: ASRAREAEQF

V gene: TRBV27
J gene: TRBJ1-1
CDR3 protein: ASSRTGVSTEAF

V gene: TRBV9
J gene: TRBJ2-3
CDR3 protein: ASSPTGGRGTYTDTQY

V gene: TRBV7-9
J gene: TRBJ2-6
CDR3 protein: ASTWSSGANVLT

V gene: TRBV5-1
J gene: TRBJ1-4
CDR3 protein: ASSSDRGQGANEKLF

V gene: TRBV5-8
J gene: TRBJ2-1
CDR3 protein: ASSLGQGRNEQF

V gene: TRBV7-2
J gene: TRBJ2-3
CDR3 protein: ASSFPPRGHITDTQY

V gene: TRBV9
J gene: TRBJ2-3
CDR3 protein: ASSVGGATTETQY

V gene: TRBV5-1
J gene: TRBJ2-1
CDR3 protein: ASSPDDRGNEQF

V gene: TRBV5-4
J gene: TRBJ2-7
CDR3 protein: ASSLEGSGSTPYEQY

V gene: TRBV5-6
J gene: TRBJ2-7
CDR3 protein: ASSLGTGTAD

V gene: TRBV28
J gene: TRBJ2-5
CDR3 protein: ASGRRETQY

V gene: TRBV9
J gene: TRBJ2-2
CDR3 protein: ASSFTSGVNTGELF

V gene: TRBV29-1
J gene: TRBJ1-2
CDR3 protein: SVETGNYGYT

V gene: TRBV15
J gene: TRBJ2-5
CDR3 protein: ATSREQTQETQY

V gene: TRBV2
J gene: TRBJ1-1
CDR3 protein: ASTLTEAF

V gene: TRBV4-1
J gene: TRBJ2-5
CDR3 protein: ASSQEARGGETQY

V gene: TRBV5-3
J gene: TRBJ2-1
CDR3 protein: ARSFLPPTSGKYNEQF

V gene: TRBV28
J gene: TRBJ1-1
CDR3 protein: ASSTPGQLNTEAF

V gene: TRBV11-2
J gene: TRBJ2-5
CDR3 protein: ASSLALAGLQETQY

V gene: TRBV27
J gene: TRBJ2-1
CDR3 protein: ASSAGTYSYNEQF

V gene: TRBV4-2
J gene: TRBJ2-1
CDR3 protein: ASSQRREGLDEQF

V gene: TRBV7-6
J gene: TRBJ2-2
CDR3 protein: ASSGGQGFPGELF

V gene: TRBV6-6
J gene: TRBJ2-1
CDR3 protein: ASSLAGGGNEQF

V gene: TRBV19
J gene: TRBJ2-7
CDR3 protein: ASSVGLGGSYEQY

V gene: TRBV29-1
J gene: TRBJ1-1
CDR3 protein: SVPQELNTEAF

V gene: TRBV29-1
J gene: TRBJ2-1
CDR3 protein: SVYSGISYNEQF

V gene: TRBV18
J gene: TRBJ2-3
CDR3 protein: ASRVTGETDTQY

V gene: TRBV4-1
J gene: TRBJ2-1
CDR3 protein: ASSLLAGIAYNEQF

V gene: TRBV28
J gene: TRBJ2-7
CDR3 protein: ASSLMRGFYEQY

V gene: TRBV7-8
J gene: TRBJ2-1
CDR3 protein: ASSLIADSYNEQF

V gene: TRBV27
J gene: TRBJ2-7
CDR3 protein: ASGAGQTYEQY

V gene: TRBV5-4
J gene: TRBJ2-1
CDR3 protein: ASSGTSNEQF

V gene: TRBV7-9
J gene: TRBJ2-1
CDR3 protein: ALAGGYLEQF

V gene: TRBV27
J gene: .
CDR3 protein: ASSLSPPSAYEQY